This TCR beta chain derives from a study of T cells in Graves' hyperthyroidism and ophthalmopathy. Study outcomes and limitations: Also found in blood were most expanded thyroid clonotypes above 0.001. The model foresaw ophthalmopathy a median around 6 months prior to onset.

The CDR3 extends over 16 amino acids. Germline V gene lookup returns CDR1 MDHEN and CDR2 SYDVKM. TCR beta CDR3 regions were amplified from RNA transcripts. TCR CDR3 underwent first-round RT-PCR with the HTBI primer set. MiXCR, run by TCRdb on the multiplex PCR reads, gives a single entry per CDR3 protein. This table has under 400,000 distinct CDR3 sequences, 18% appearing once. Patients aged 18 to 65 had newly diagnosed hyperthyroidism that had lasted under 2 months. The study based diagnoses on clinical symptoms, serum thyroxine and TRAb, thyroid ultrasound and orbital computed tomography. Concerning this clonotype itself: Its matching antigen is unknown. One end of the junction does not line up with germline, which may come from a read error.

J is TRBJ2-2 and V is TRBV28; maybe TRBD2 (6 bases). This clonotype originated in a woman aged 50 to 65 with Graves' hyperthyroidism. Sequencing was carried out using blood. For the CDR3, the DNA is TGTGCCAGCAGTTTCCCCCCTGCTAGCGTTACCGGGGAGCTGCTTTTT. Translating it yields CASSFPPASVTGELLF.